This is a list of T cell receptor beta chains from one sample in a study of blood T cell repertoires in COVID-19. Method: immunoSEQ multiplex PCR; TCRdb's copy keeps in-frame clones and lacks some. There are about 140,000 clones in the sample; 70% to 90% occur only once, and about 28% lies in the top ten. Material: peripheral blood. All receptors derive from a human donor in a cohort sampled during active COVID-19. CDR3s include the opening cysteine and the closing phenylalanine or tryptophan. A D gene is named only where the DNA matches it firmly. For some rows the clone size is stated as once, few or many, or as a class when expanded; others skip it.

J gene: TRBJ1-2
V gene: TRBV7-2
D gene: NA
clone size: NA
CDR3 DNA: TGTGCCAGCAGCTTAGTGAGCAGGGCGTCGGACTATGGCTACACCTTC
CDR3 protein: CASSLVSRASDYGYTF

J gene: TRBJ2-3
V gene: TRBV4-1
D gene: TRBD1
clone size: NA
CDR3 DNA: TGCGCCAGCAGGGGACAGAGCACAGATACGCAGTATTTT
CDR3 protein: CASRGQSTDTQYF

J gene: TRBJ2-3
V gene: TRBV7-3
D gene: TRBD1
clone size: NA
CDR3 DNA: TGTGCCAGCAGCCCCGGGACAGGGGGCGCAGATACGCAGTATTTT
CDR3 protein: CASSPGTGGADTQYF

J gene: TRBJ2-2
V gene: TRBV12-3/TRBV12-4
D gene: TRBD1
clone size: NA
CDR3 DNA: TGTGCCAGCACCTCCAGGGGGACCGGGGAGCTGTTTTTT
CDR3 protein: CASTSRGTGELFF

J gene: TRBJ2-1
V gene: TRBV19
D gene: TRBD1
clone size: NA
CDR3 DNA: TGTGCCAGTAGTATCAGACAGGGGGGGGACAATGAGCAGTTCTTC
CDR3 protein: CASSIRQGGDNEQFF

J gene: TRBJ1-2
V gene: TRBV20-1
D gene: NA
clone size: NA
CDR3 DNA: TGCAGTGCTAGTCCGGACTCCCGCGGCTATGGCTACACCTTC
CDR3 protein: CSASPDSRGYGYTF

J gene: TRBJ2-5
V gene: TRBV30
D gene: NA
clone size: NA
CDR3 DNA: TGTGCCTGGACTTGGGGCGGGGCCCAAGAGACCCAGTACTTC
CDR3 protein: CAWTWGGAQETQYF

J gene: TRBJ1-3
V gene: TRBV5-1
D gene: TRBD1
clone size: NA
CDR3 DNA: TGCGCCAGCAGTCCGGGACAGGGATCTGGAAACACCATATATTTT
CDR3 protein: CASSPGQGSGNTIYF

J gene: TRBJ2-3
V gene: TRBV4-1
D gene: NA
clone size: NA
CDR3 DNA: TGCGCCAGCAGCCATCCCCCCCCCAGGTTGAAGCCCTCCTTCACAGATACGCAGTATTTT
CDR3 protein: CASSHPPPRLKPSFTDTQYF

J gene: TRBJ1-5
V gene: TRBV2
D gene: TRBD1
clone size: NA
CDR3 DNA: TGTGCCAGCAGCGGGACAGGACGTAATCAGCCCCAGCATTTT
CDR3 protein: CASSGTGRNQPQHF

J gene: TRBJ2-3
V gene: TRBV29-1
D gene: TRBD2
clone size: NA
CDR3 DNA: TGCAGCGTCGCGCGCGGGGGTGGCACAGATACGCAGTATTTT
CDR3 protein: CSVARGGGTDTQYF

J gene: TRBJ2-5
V gene: TRBV5-4
D gene: NA
clone size: NA
CDR3 DNA: TGTGCCAGCAGTCCGGGCGGGATCTCGGAGACCCAGTACTTC
CDR3 protein: CASSPGGISETQYF

J gene: TRBJ1-4
V gene: TRBV6-6
D gene: TRBD1
clone size: NA
CDR3 DNA: TGTGCCAGCGGACAGGGGGCAACTAATGAAAAACTGTTTTTT
CDR3 protein: CASGQGATNEKLFF

J gene: TRBJ1-4
V gene: TRBV15
D gene: TRBD1
clone size: NA
CDR3 DNA: TGTGCCACCAGCAGGGACATGACAGGGAATGAAAAACTGTTTTTT
CDR3 protein: CATSRDMTGNEKLFF

J gene: TRBJ1-3
V gene: TRBV18
D gene: NA
clone size: once
CDR3 DNA: TGTGCCAGCTCACCACCCGGACAGAGCTCTGGAAACACCATATATTTT
CDR3 protein: CASSPPGQSSGNTIYF

J gene: TRBJ1-2
V gene: TRBV7-8
D gene: TRBD1
clone size: NA
CDR3 DNA: TGTGCCAGCAGCTTAGCACGGACAGGGAGCGGCTATGGCTACACCTTC
CDR3 protein: CASSLARTGSGYGYTF

J gene: TRBJ1-1
V gene: TRBV28
D gene: NA
clone size: NA
CDR3 DNA: TGTGCCAGCAGCACTAGATTTGAAGCTTTCTTT
CDR3 protein: CASSTRFEAFF

J gene: TRBJ2-5
V gene: TRBV10-2
D gene: TRBD2
clone size: few
CDR3 DNA: TGCGCCAGCAGGATGACTAGCGGTATAGAGACCCAGTACTTC
CDR3 protein: CASRMTSGIETQYF

J gene: TRBJ2-2
V gene: TRBV5-6
D gene: NA
clone size: NA
CDR3 DNA: TGTGCCAGCAGCTTATTAGGAGAGAACGGGGAGCTGTTTTTT
CDR3 protein: CASSLLGENGELFF

J gene: TRBJ1-4
V gene: TRBV15
D gene: NA
clone size: NA
CDR3 DNA: TGTGCCATCGGGGTGTGGGGAGGCGGTGAAAAACTGTTTTTT
CDR3 protein: CAIGVWGGGEKLFF